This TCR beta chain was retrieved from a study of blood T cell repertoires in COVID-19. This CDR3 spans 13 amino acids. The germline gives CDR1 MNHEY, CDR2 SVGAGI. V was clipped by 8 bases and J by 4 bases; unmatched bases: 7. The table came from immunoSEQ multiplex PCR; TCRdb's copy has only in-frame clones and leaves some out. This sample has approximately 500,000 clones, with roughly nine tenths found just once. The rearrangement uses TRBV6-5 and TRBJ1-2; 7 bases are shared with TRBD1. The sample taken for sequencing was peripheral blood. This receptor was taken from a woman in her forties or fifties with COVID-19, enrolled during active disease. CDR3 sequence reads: CASRQGYSYGYTF. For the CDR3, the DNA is TGTGCCAGCCGACAGGGATACTCCTATGGCTACACCTTC.